This TCR beta chain was recovered during a study of graft-versus-host responses after intestinal transplantation (dated by TCRdb to the early 2020s). General notes on the study: Multivisceral, liver-intestinal, or isolated intestinal transplants were received by the recipients. A peak of at least 4% donor T cells among recipient peripheral blood mononuclear cells was the definition used for donor T cell macrochimerism. All recipients received anti-thymocyte globulin induction followed by maintenance tacrolimus and steroids for 3 to 4 years. Instead of going to the commercial service, samples from a few later patients were sequenced in-house on an Illumina MiSeq and processed with MiXCR. Bulk TCR-beta CDR3 sequencing was used to track graft-versus-host and host-versus-graft alloreactive T cell clones in the graft, circulation and bone marrow after intestinal transplantation. Of the 20 to 30 intestinal transplant recipients enrolled in the cohort, one of whom was a retransplant, a few patients without pretransplant specimens were excluded. Alloreactive clones were identified by sequencing pre-transplant mixed lymphocyte reaction products and comparing them with unstimulated pre-transplant donor and recipient T cells. Study-wide findings and limitations: GvH clones were detected in recipient bone marrow, and some of these GvH clones were observed earlier in ileal mucosa or blood, consistent with an intestinal mucosal origin. High GvH to HvG T cell clonal ratios were observed in the allografts of patients with donor T cell macrochimerism. Early after transplant, peak levels of circulating GvH clones were found to be associated with declines in HvG clones. Conclusions were limited by the relatively low number and heterogeneity of intestinal transplant patients.

Libraries were prepared through the immunoSEQ multiplex PCR assay. In most patients, genomic DNA was isolated using the Qiagen DNeasy Blood and Tissue Kit and sent frozen to Adaptive Biotechnologies for TCR sequencing. For most patients, high-throughput TCR-beta CDR3 sequencing of genomic DNA was performed by Adaptive Biotechnologies. Under the source paper's analysis protocol: TCR sequencing data for around 20 patients were retrieved from Adaptive's ImmunoSEQ software; a few other patients were processed with MiXCR and VDJtools. To correct CD4 versus CD8 sorting errors, sequences present in both subsets at a frequency ratio below 5:1 were removed. CDR3 nucleotide sequences shared between donor and recipient were removed because the origin of such sequences could not be assigned. Alloreactive clones required at least 2-fold expansion over unstimulated cells and minimum CFSE-low frequency of 0.002% (template counts) or 0.001% (read counts). Clones were considered mappable if detected in sequenced pre-transplant spleen, lymph node, or MLR CFSE-low populations of the donor or recipient. The cumulative frequency of alloreactive clones was calculated as a percentage of all sequences, weighted by copy number. TCRdb holds this immuneACCESS table with in-frame rearrangements only. Some clones are missing; in checked studies, unresolved V genes explain under half, and the rest has no known cause. V and J calls and clone size follow that table, whereas D and trimming were derived from the DNA. Present in this sample are some 90,000 clones, around 90% of which were seen just once. Together, the top ten hold 0.3% of the sample.

Taken with the paper, the label for time point translates to: cells obtained before transplantation from donor or recipient. CD3+CD4+ and CD3+CD8+ populations were FACS-sorted from unstimulated pre-transplant donor and recipient cells taken from spleen or lymph nodes. Concerning this clone itself: This receptor's antigen is unknown. No base-level quality is on record; no much larger clone is a single base apart.

CDR1 MNHEY and CDR2 SMNVEV were looked up in the germline V gene (reference sequence). V loses 5 bases of germline sequence and J loses 1 base, and the interval between the two ends is 15 bases. Including the terminal cysteine and phenylalanine, the CDR3 comprises 16 residues. Only the CDR3 DNA is retained, 48 bases long and in frame from the first base. The chain employs TRBV27 and TRBJ1-3; the D gene remains uncertain. The TCR sequence derives from a human donor who received an intestinal transplant. The source material was unstimulated CD4+ T cells sorted from spleen or lymph node cells, sampled before intestinal transplant. In nucleotides, the sequence is TGTGCCAGCAGTCCCCCCCCGCCAGGATCTGGAAACACCATATATTTT. Its protein reads: CASSPPPPGSGNTIYF.